This is a list of T cell receptor beta chains from one sample in a study of blood T cell repertoires in COVID-19. Repertoires were generated with immunoSEQ multiplex PCR, while TCRdb's copy carries only in-frame clones and drops some. The sample consists of under 200,000 clones, over 75% of them appearing once. The sequencing input was peripheral blood. The receptors stem from a man in his forties or fifties with active or convalescent COVID-19. CDR3s include the opening cysteine and the closing phenylalanine or tryptophan. Each record gives: CDR3 protein, CDR3 DNA, V gene, J gene, CDR3 length, D gene, clone size. The D gene is left open where the match is weak. Rows may omit the clone size; those that give it use once, few, many or a size class.

CASSPPVKAQFF	TGTGCCAGCTCACCACCGGTAAAAGCGCAGTTCTTC	TRBV18	TRBJ2-1	12	NA	NA
CASRRTGLPETNYGYTF	TGTGCCAGCAGGAGGACAGGCCTCCCCGAGACTAACTATGGCTACACCTTC	TRBV5-6	TRBJ1-2	17	TRBD1	NA
CASSPETGINYGYTF	TGTGCCAGCAGCCCTGAGACAGGGATTAACTATGGCTACACCTTC	TRBV13	TRBJ1-2	15	TRBD1	NA
CASRGQYNSPLHF	TGTGCCAGCAGGGGACAGTATAATTCACCCCTCCACTTT	TRBV12-3/TRBV12-4	TRBJ1-6	13	TRBD1	NA
CASSGPPGQGGTEAFF	TGTGCCAGCAGCGGACCTCCGGGGCAGGGAGGGACTGAAGCTTTCTTT	TRBV2	TRBJ1-1	16	NA	NA
CASSETGGAGEKLFF	TGTGCCAGCAGCGAAACAGGGGGCGCGGGTGAAAAACTGTTTTTT	TRBV9	TRBJ1-4	15	TRBD1	NA
CASTQTRGQPQHF	TGTGCCAGTACTCAAACCAGGGGTCAGCCCCAGCATTTT	TRBV19	TRBJ1-5	13	NA	few
CASSLRSGGYNEQFF	TGTGCCAGCAGCTTAAGGAGCGGAGGTTACAATGAGCAGTTCTTC	TRBV7-2	TRBJ2-1	15	NA	NA
CATSKFRTGSEKLFF	TGTGCCACCAGCAAATTTAGAACAGGGTCTGAAAAACTGTTTTTT	TRBV15	TRBJ1-4	15	NA	NA
CASSYSSQNYGYTF	TGTGCCAGCAGTTACTCTTCCCAGAACTATGGCTACACCTTC	TRBV6-2/TRBV6-3	TRBJ1-2	14	NA	NA
CASSLEAGGTGELFF	TGTGCCAGCAGCTTAGAGGCAGGGGGCACCGGGGAGCTGTTTTTT	TRBV11-2	TRBJ2-2	15	TRBD1	NA
CASSQVEGASETQYF	TGCGCCAGCAGCCAAGTAGAAGGGGCCTCAGAGACCCAGTACTTC	TRBV4-3	TRBJ2-5	15	NA	NA
CSVVTRGNQPQHF	TGCAGCGTTGTAACTCGGGGGAATCAGCCCCAGCATTTT	TRBV29-1	TRBJ1-5	13	NA	few
CASSDPGTGGRAFF	TGTGCCAGCAGTGACCCGGGGACAGGGGGCCGAGCTTTCTTT	TRBV6-1	TRBJ1-1	14	TRBD1	NA
CATSEFLIPGLSSYEQYF	TGTGCCACCAGTGAATTTCTCATCCCGGGACTCAGCTCCTACGAGCAGTACTTC	TRBV24-1	TRBJ2-7	18	NA	once
CAWSVRRTGPSPLHF	TGTGCCTGGAGTGTACGGCGGACAGGGCCCTCACCCCTCCACTTT	TRBV30	TRBJ1-6	15	TRBD1	few
CASSTGDWGAGELFF	TGTGCCAGCAGTACCGGGGACTGGGGGGCCGGGGAGCTGTTTTTT	TRBV5-4	TRBJ2-2	15	NA	NA
CASRENYGYTF	TGTGCCAGCAGAGAGAACTATGGCTACACCTTC	TRBV28	TRBJ1-2	11	NA	NA
CASSEARGQGRPEAFF	TGTGCCAGCAGTGAAGCGAGGGGACAGGGGCGACCTGAAGCTTTCTTT	TRBV6-1	TRBJ1-1	16	TRBD1	NA
CASSQDAVGGREAFF	TGTGCCAGCAGCCAAGACGCCGTCGGGGGGCGTGAAGCTTTCTTT	TRBV3-1/TRBV3-2	TRBJ1-1	15	NA	NA
CASSLATGGQSYTF	TGCGCCAGCAGCTTGGCAACGGGGGGCCAAAGCTACACCTTC	TRBV5-1	TRBJ1-2	14	NA	few
CASSKGTSNQPQHF	TGTGCCAGCAGCAAGGGGACAAGCAATCAGCCCCAGCATTTT	TRBV9	TRBJ1-5	14	NA	NA
CASSLVPSGGANTQYF	TGTGCCAGCAGCTTGGTTCCTAGCGGGGGGGCAAATACGCAGTATTTT	TRBV5-8	TRBJ2-3	16	TRBD2	NA
CASSLHRGNQPQHF	TGTGCCAGCAGTTTACACAGGGGCAATCAGCCCCAGCATTTT	TRBV27	TRBJ1-5	14	NA	NA
CASSLGLGQNSDIIQPQHF	TGTGCTAGCAGCTTAGGCCTCGGACAGAACTCTGATATAATTCAGCCCCAGCATTTT	TRBV11-2	TRBJ1-5	19	NA	NA
CASRSNGRRSSYEQYF	TGTGCAAGTCGCTCTAACGGGAGGCGAAGCTCCTACGAGCAGTACTTC	TRBV12-2	TRBJ2-7	16	NA	NA
CASSLEGRGTQYF	TGTGCCAGCAGCTTGGAAGGAAGGGGTACCCAGTACTTC	TRBV5-5	TRBJ2-5	13	NA	NA
CASSLDQGGHTGELFF	TGTGCCAGCAGCTTAGATCAAGGGGGCCACACCGGGGAGCTGTTTTTT	TRBV11-3	TRBJ2-2	16	TRBD1	many
CASSYRIGVSEETQYF	TGTGCCAGCAGTTACCGGATAGGGGTGTCAGAAGAGACCCAGTACTTC	TRBV6-2/TRBV6-3	TRBJ2-5	16	NA	NA
CASSVAGTANYGYTF	TGTGCCAGCAGCGTAGCTGGCACCGCTAACTATGGCTACACCTTC	TRBV9	TRBJ1-2	15	NA	NA
CASSLTGGKTDTQYF	TGCGCCAGCAGCTTAACAGGGGGCAAAACAGATACGCAGTATTTT	TRBV5-1	TRBJ2-3	15	TRBD1	NA
CASSQRDFRSSYNSPLHF	TGCGCCAGCAGCCAGCGGGACTTCAGGAGCTCCTATAATTCACCCCTCCACTTT	TRBV4-3	TRBJ1-6	18	NA	few
CASSPGTGTFTGEKLFF	TGTGCCAGCAGTCCCGGGACAGGGACGTTCACGGGTGAAAAACTGTTTTTT	TRBV6-2/TRBV6-3	TRBJ1-4	17	TRBD1	NA
CASSAQTGGPYNSPLHF	TGTGCCAGCAGTGCCCAGACAGGGGGCCCGTATAATTCACCCCTCCACTTT	TRBV28	TRBJ1-6	17	TRBD1	once
CATSSTGDYGYTF	TGTGCCACCAGTTCAACAGGGGACTATGGCTACACCTTC	TRBV24-1	TRBJ1-2	13	TRBD1	once
CASSPYSIGNGNTIYF	TGCGCCAGCAGCCCCTATAGTATCGGGAATGGAAACACCATATATTTT	TRBV4-1	TRBJ1-3	16	NA	NA
CASSSGGAEDEQFF	TGTGCCAGCAGCTCCGGGGGGGCCGAAGATGAGCAGTTCTTC	TRBV7-3	TRBJ2-1	14	TRBD2	NA
CASSLGVVRDNEQFF	TGTGCCAGCAGCTTGGGGGTCGTGAGGGACAATGAGCAGTTCTTC	TRBV5-8	TRBJ2-1	15	NA	NA
CASRAGTGELFF	TGTGCCAGCAGGGCAGGGACCGGGGAGCTGTTTTTT	TRBV27	TRBJ2-2	12	NA	NA
CASSHTGGNEQFF	TGCGCCAGCAGCCATACAGGGGGCAATGAGCAGTTCTTC	TRBV5-1	TRBJ2-1	13	TRBD1	NA
CASSQLPKQEQYF	TGTGCCAGCAGCCAACTACCCAAGCAAGAACAGTACTTC	TRBV12-3/TRBV12-4	TRBJ2-7	13	NA	NA
CASSFWTGSSGANVLTF	TGTGCCAGCAGCTTCTGGACAGGGAGCTCTGGGGCCAACGTCCTGACTTTC	TRBV7-9	TRBJ2-6	17	TRBD1	few
CASSITGGTEAFF	TGTGCCAGCTCGATTACAGGGGGCACTGAAGCTTTCTTT	TRBV18	TRBJ1-1	13	TRBD1	once
CASSPTGFYNSPLHF	TGTGCCAGCAGCCCAACAGGGTTCTATAATTCACCCCTCCACTTT	TRBV5-5	TRBJ1-6	15	NA	NA
CASSQNSGGETQYF	TGCGCCAGCAGCCAAAATTCGGGCGGGGAGACCCAGTACTTC	TRBV4-1	TRBJ2-5	14	NA	NA
CASSPRRNYGYTF	TGTGCCAGTAGTCCCCGGAGGAACTATGGCTACACCTTC	TRBV19	TRBJ1-2	13	NA	NA
CASFDRGTEAFF	TGTGCCAGTTTCGACAGGGGCACTGAAGCTTTCTTT	TRBV6-6	TRBJ1-1	12	TRBD1	NA
CASSVLADGETQYF	TGTGCCAGCAGCGTGTTAGCGGACGGGGAGACCCAGTACTTC	TRBV9	TRBJ2-5	14	NA	NA
CASSAGTGAGNTIYF	TGTGCCAGCAGTGCCGGGACAGGGGCCGGAAACACCATATATTTT	TRBV2	TRBJ1-3	15	TRBD1	NA
CSVDARPTLNTEAFF	TGCAGCGTTGACGCTCGACCGACTCTGAACACTGAAGCTTTCTTT	TRBV29-1	TRBJ1-1	15	NA	few
CASSPRGKGEAFF	TGTGCCAGCTCACCACGGGGCAAGGGCGAAGCTTTCTTT	TRBV18	TRBJ1-1	13	NA	NA
CASREGAGWDTEAFF	TGCGCCAGCAGGGAGGGGGCCGGGTGGGACACTGAAGCTTTCTTT	TRBV5-1	TRBJ1-1	15	TRBD1	NA
CASSEGFWDRNEKLFF	TGTGCCAGCAGTGAAGGTTTCTGGGACAGAAATGAAAAACTGTTTTTT	TRBV6-1	TRBJ1-4	16	TRBD1	NA